A selection of T cell receptor beta chains follows, all from one sample in a study of molecular identifiers for immune sequencing clone quantification. TCRdb independently ran MiXCR on the PCR reads; one entry per CDR3 protein. The sample includes about 300,000 distinct CDR3 sequences, roughly 23% of them seen just once. The specimen was naive CD8+ T cells from blood, with Jurkat cell RNA spiked in. The source of these receptors is a human donor in good health. Some libraries in this study had Jurkat cell RNA spiked in. CDR3s include the opening cysteine and the closing phenylalanine or tryptophan. The order of the fields is CDR3 protein, CDR3 DNA, CDR3 length, V gene, D gene, clone size, J gene. The D gene is left open where the match is weak. Where a row states a size, it is once, few, many or the class of an expanded clone; other rows omit it.

CDR3aa: CASSPARTGTGGSSYNSPLHF
CDR3nt: TGTGCCAGCTCACCAGCTCGAACCGGGACAGGGGGAAGCTCCTATAATTCACCCCTCCACTTT
len: 21
v_gene: TRBV18
d_gene: TRBD1
abundance: NA
j_gene: TRBJ1-6

CDR3aa: CASSLSGLRGEQYF
CDR3nt: TGTGCCAGCAGTTTATCGGGACTTCGAGGCGAGCAGTACTTC
len: 14
v_gene: TRBV27
d_gene: NA
abundance: many
j_gene: TRBJ2-7

CDR3aa: CASKYGTDGNQPQHF
CDR3nt: TGTGCCAGTAAATACGGGACAGACGGCAATCAGCCCCAGCATTTT
len: 15
v_gene: TRBV19
d_gene: TRBD1
abundance: NA
j_gene: TRBJ1-5

CDR3aa: CASGFFVGNTDTQYF
CDR3nt: TGTGCTAGTGGTTTCTTTGTGGGAAACACAGATACGCAGTATTTT
len: 15
v_gene: TRBV12-5
d_gene: NA
abundance: many
j_gene: TRBJ2-3

CDR3aa: CASSQDPAVGYGYTF
CDR3nt: TGCGCCAGCAGCCAAGACCCCGCCGTCGGCTATGGCTACACCTTC
len: 15
v_gene: TRBV4-1
d_gene: NA
abundance: few
j_gene: TRBJ1-2

CDR3aa: CASSQDITGIKNIQYF
CDR3nt: TGCGCCAGCAGCCAAGATATTACAGGGATCAAAAACATTCAGTACTTC
len: 16
v_gene: TRBV4-1
d_gene: NA
abundance: many
j_gene: TRBJ2-4

CDR3aa: CSARAETTDTQYF
CDR3nt: TGCAGTGCTAGGGCGGAAACCACAGATACGCAGTATTTT
len: 13
v_gene: TRBV20-1
d_gene: NA
abundance: few
j_gene: TRBJ2-3

CDR3aa: CASGLAGWAQETQYF
CDR3nt: TGTGCCAGCGGCTTGGCGGGCTGGGCACAAGAGACCCAGTACTTC
len: 15
v_gene: TRBV7-6
d_gene: NA
abundance: NA
j_gene: TRBJ2-5

CDR3aa: CASGGEVYEQYF
CDR3nt: TGTGCCAGCGGAGGGGAGGTGTACGAGCAGTACTTC
len: 12
v_gene: TRBV6-6
d_gene: NA
abundance: many
j_gene: TRBJ2-7

CDR3aa: CASSARRGLIYNEQFF
CDR3nt: TGTGCCAGTAGTGCCCGCCGGGGACTTATCTACAATGAGCAGTTCTTC
len: 16
v_gene: TRBV19
d_gene: NA
abundance: few
j_gene: TRBJ2-1

CDR3aa: CASDAGQAGISTDTQYF
CDR3nt: TGTGCCAGCGACGCGGGACAGGCTGGGATTAGCACAGATACGCAGTATTTT
len: 17
v_gene: TRBV6-4
d_gene: TRBD1
abundance: few
j_gene: TRBJ2-3

CDR3aa: CASSLGGLTGTPQHF
CDR3nt: TGTGCCAGCAGCTTGGGGGGGCTAACTGGGACGCCCCAGCATTTT
len: 15
v_gene: TRBV13
d_gene: NA
abundance: many
j_gene: TRBJ1-5

CDR3aa: CASSFARDSDNQPQHF
CDR3nt: TGTGCCAGCAGTTTCGCTCGGGACAGCGACAATCAGCCCCAGCATTTT
len: 16
v_gene: TRBV27
d_gene: TRBD1
abundance: many
j_gene: TRBJ1-5

CDR3aa: CASSLSWTGGGETQYF
CDR3nt: TGTGCCAGCAGCCTGAGTTGGACAGGGGGAGGCGAGACCCAGTACTTC
len: 16
v_gene: TRBV11-2
d_gene: TRBD1
abundance: many
j_gene: TRBJ2-5

CDR3aa: CASSESGSFSGNTIYF
CDR3nt: TGCGCCAGCAGTGAGTCCGGCAGCTTCTCTGGAAACACCATATATTTT
len: 16
v_gene: TRBV10-2
d_gene: NA
abundance: NA
j_gene: TRBJ1-3

CDR3aa: CASSSNRDLLFF
CDR3nt: TGTGCCAGCAGCTCCAATAGGGACCTACTGTTTTTT
len: 12
v_gene: TRBV7-9
d_gene: NA
abundance: many
j_gene: TRBJ1-4

CDR3aa: CASSIAPGGGGEAFF
CDR3nt: TGTGCCAGTAGTATAGCCCCTGGAGGGGGAGGTGAAGCTTTCTTT
len: 15
v_gene: TRBV19
d_gene: NA
abundance: many
j_gene: TRBJ1-1

CDR3aa: CASSESPTTGGYQETQYF
CDR3nt: TGTGCCAGCAGTGAATCCCCCACGACAGGAGGGTACCAAGAGACCCAGTACTTC
len: 18
v_gene: TRBV25-1
d_gene: NA
abundance: few
j_gene: TRBJ2-5

CDR3aa: CAISETDLHYEQYF
CDR3nt: TGTGCCATCAGTGAGACGGACCTACACTACGAGCAGTACTTC
len: 14
v_gene: TRBV10-3
d_gene: NA
abundance: NA
j_gene: TRBJ2-7

CDR3aa: CASLPGRLSTDTQYF
CDR3nt: TGTGCCAGCCTACCGGGACGGCTTAGCACAGATACGCAGTATTTT
len: 15
v_gene: TRBV6-6
d_gene: NA
abundance: many
j_gene: TRBJ2-3

CDR3aa: CASSQDSVQTLYAADTQYF
CDR3nt: TGTGCCAGCAGCCAAGATTCCGTACAAACCCTTTACGCCGCAGATACGCAGTATTTT
len: 19
v_gene: TRBV4-2
d_gene: NA
abundance: few
j_gene: TRBJ2-3

CDR3aa: CSARDLGLASYEQYF
CDR3nt: TGCAGTGCTAGAGATTTGGGACTAGCATCCTACGAGCAGTACTTC
len: 15
v_gene: TRBV20-1
d_gene: TRBD2
abundance: many
j_gene: TRBJ2-7

CDR3aa: CASSVVPTIGTTYEQYF
CDR3nt: TGTGCCAGCAGCGTAGTACCGACCATCGGGACAACCTACGAGCAGTACTTC
len: 17
v_gene: TRBV9
d_gene: NA
abundance: many
j_gene: TRBJ2-7

CDR3aa: CSVVSGMNEQFF
CDR3nt: TGCAGCGTGGTTAGCGGGATGAATGAGCAGTTCTTC
len: 12
v_gene: TRBV29-1
d_gene: TRBD2
abundance: many
j_gene: TRBJ2-1

CDR3aa: CASTTAGLSNQPQHF
CDR3nt: TGTGCCAGCACCACGGCCGGGCTTAGCAATCAGCCCCAGCATTTT
len: 15
v_gene: TRBV12-3/TRBV12-4
d_gene: NA
abundance: many
j_gene: TRBJ1-5

CDR3aa: CASSFRQRSADTQYF
CDR3nt: TGTGCCAGCAGCTTTCGGCAGAGGAGTGCAGATACGCAGTATTTT
len: 15
v_gene: TRBV5-4
d_gene: NA
abundance: many
j_gene: TRBJ2-3

CDR3aa: CATRGTADTQYF
CDR3nt: TGTGCCACCCGGGGGACTGCAGATACGCAGTATTTT
len: 12
v_gene: TRBV7-9
d_gene: NA
abundance: many
j_gene: TRBJ2-3

CDR3aa: CASSLRMGQGQNTEAFF
CDR3nt: TGTGCCAGCAGTTTGCGTATGGGACAGGGACAGAACACTGAAGCTTTCTTT
len: 17
v_gene: TRBV28
d_gene: TRBD1
abundance: NA
j_gene: TRBJ1-1

CDR3aa: CSARDYDSLPSGANVLTF
CDR3nt: TGCAGTGCTAGAGATTACGACAGCCTTCCCTCTGGGGCCAACGTCCTGACTTTC
len: 18
v_gene: TRBV20-1
d_gene: NA
abundance: NA
j_gene: TRBJ2-6

CDR3aa: CASSWDRTRQETQYF
CDR3nt: TGTGCCAGCAGCTGGGACAGAACCCGCCAAGAGACCCAGTACTTC
len: 15
v_gene: TRBV7-9
d_gene: TRBD1
abundance: many
j_gene: TRBJ2-5

CDR3aa: CSAQTGTNTGELFF
CDR3nt: TGCAGTGCTCAGACCGGGACAAACACCGGGGAGCTGTTTTTT
len: 14
v_gene: TRBV20-1
d_gene: NA
abundance: many
j_gene: TRBJ2-2

CDR3aa: CASSQEQRGEQYF
CDR3nt: TGCGCCAGCAGCCAAGAACAACGTGGGGAGCAGTACTTC
len: 13
v_gene: TRBV4-1
d_gene: NA
abundance: few
j_gene: TRBJ2-7

CDR3aa: CASSSRISVGQPQHF
CDR3nt: TGTGCCAGCAGTTCGAGAATTAGCGTCGGTCAGCCCCAGCATTTT
len: 15
v_gene: TRBV27
d_gene: NA
abundance: many
j_gene: TRBJ1-5

CDR3aa: CASSVGEGLDTQYF
CDR3nt: TGTGCCAGCAGCGTAGGCGAGGGACTAGATACGCAGTATTTT
len: 14
v_gene: TRBV9
d_gene: NA
abundance: many
j_gene: TRBJ2-3

CDR3aa: CSARDGLPQHF
CDR3nt: TGCAGTGCTAGAGATGGATTACCCCAGCATTTT
len: 11
v_gene: TRBV20-1
d_gene: NA
abundance: many
j_gene: TRBJ1-5

CDR3aa: CASSQDGGGWATDTQYF
CDR3nt: TGCGCCAGCAGCCAAGACGGAGGCGGTTGGGCCACAGATACGCAGTATTTT
len: 17
v_gene: TRBV4-1
d_gene: NA
abundance: many
j_gene: TRBJ2-3

CDR3aa: CASSYSGGPYEQYF
CDR3nt: TGTGCCAGCAGTTACTCTGGGGGCCCCTACGAGCAGTACTTC
len: 14
v_gene: TRBV6-2/TRBV6-3
d_gene: NA
abundance: many
j_gene: TRBJ2-7

CDR3aa: CASGGQGSPNEKLFF
CDR3nt: TGCGCCAGCGGCGGACAGGGATCCCCTAATGAAAAACTGTTTTTT
len: 15
v_gene: TRBV5-1
d_gene: TRBD1
abundance: many
j_gene: TRBJ1-4

CDR3aa: CASSLSPTYEQYF
CDR3nt: TGCGCCAGCAGCTTGAGCCCTACCTACGAGCAGTACTTC
len: 13
v_gene: TRBV5-1
d_gene: NA
abundance: many
j_gene: TRBJ2-7

CDR3aa: CATSTRSTGELFF
CDR3nt: TGTGCCACTTCGACTAGGTCCACCGGGGAGCTGTTTTTT
len: 13
v_gene: TRBV6-5
d_gene: NA
abundance: many
j_gene: TRBJ2-2